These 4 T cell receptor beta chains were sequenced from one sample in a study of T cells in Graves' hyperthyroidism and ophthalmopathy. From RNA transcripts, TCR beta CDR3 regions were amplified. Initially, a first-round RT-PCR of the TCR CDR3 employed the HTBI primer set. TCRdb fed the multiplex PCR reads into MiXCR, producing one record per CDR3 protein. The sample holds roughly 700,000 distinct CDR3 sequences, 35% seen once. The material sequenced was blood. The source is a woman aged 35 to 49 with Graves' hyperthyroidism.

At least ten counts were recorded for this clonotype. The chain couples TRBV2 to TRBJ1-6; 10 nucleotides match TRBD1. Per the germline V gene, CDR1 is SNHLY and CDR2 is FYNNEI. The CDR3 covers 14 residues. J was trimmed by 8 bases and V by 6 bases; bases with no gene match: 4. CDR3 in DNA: TGTGCCAGCAGCGGGACAGGGGAATATTCACCCCTCCACTTT. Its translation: CASSGTGEYSPLHF.

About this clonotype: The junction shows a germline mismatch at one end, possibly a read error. The CDR3 region has the DNA TGTGCCCGCAGTTCCGGACAGGGGGCGCGTGAGCAGTACTTC. It is translated as CARSSGQGAREQYF. The chain couples TRBV12-3 or TRBV12-4 to TRBJ2-7; 11 nucleotides agree with TRBD1. The CDR3 runs to 14 residues.

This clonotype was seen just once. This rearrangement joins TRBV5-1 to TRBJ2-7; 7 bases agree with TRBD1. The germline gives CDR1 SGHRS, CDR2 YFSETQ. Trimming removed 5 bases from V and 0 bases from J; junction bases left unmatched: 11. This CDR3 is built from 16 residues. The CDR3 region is CASRPGNRDSSYEQYF. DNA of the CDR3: TGCGCCAGCAGACCCGGCAACCGGGACAGCTCCTACGAGCAGTACTTC.

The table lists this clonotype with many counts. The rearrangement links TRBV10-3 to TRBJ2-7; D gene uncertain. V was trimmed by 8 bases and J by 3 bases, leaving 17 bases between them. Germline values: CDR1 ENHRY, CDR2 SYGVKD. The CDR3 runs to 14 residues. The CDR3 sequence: CAISTADAIYEQYF. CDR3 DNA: TGTGCCATCTCGACCGCCGACGCGATCTACGAGCAGTACTTC.